This T cell receptor beta chain comes out of a study of shared clonotypes between healthy human individuals. Germline V gives CDR1 MNHNS, CDR2 SASEGT. Germline trimming cut 4 bases from V and 3 bases from J; bases unmatched to any gene: 2. The CDR3 length is 14 residues. Deep was the level used in running the assay. Sequenced by immunoSEQ multiplex PCR; TCRdb stores in-frame clones only, minus some. The profile shows about 460,000 clones, roughly three quarters of them singletons. Sequenced sample: PBMCs. V and J are TRBV6-1 and TRBJ1-1; 10 bases fit TRBD1. This TCR was sampled from a woman aged 40 to 55 in good health. Some clones in this sample may be carry-over from other donors' samples. Written as DNA, the CDR3 is TGTGCCAGCAGTGGGGACAGGGGTCACACTGAAGCTTTCTTT. Translating gives CASSGDRGHTEAFF.